Below are 5 T cell receptor beta chains sequenced from a single sample in a study of blood T cells in healthy people across ages. Next came a second PCR, run for about 7 to 12 cycles, which used a sample-barcoded 5' primer along with a J-beta primer mix. From the 5' RACE reads, TCRdb called clonotypes with MiXCR, one entry per CDR3 protein. Of hundreds of thousands of distinct CDR3 sequences in the sample, about 25% were seen once. Sequenced: blood. The receptors stem from an older woman in good health.

This clonotype has a handful of counts. The chain couples TRBV3-1 to TRBJ2-1; D might be TRBD2 (6 bases). V gave up 7 bases and J gave up 3 bases, with 22 bases separating them. The CDR3 runs 17 residues. CDR1 LGHDT and CDR2 YNNKEL come from the germline V gene (reference sequence). CDR3 in amino acids: CASTSRSASGVYNEQFF. In nucleotides, the CDR3 is TGTGCCAGCACCTCCAGGTCTGCCTCGGGAGTCTACAATGAGCAGTTCTTC.

The chain has TRBV7-3 and TRBJ2-2; D possibly corresponds to TRBD1 (7 bases). The CDR3 covers 15 residues. The V end was cut by 3 bases, the J end by 6 bases, with 14 bases between. Per germline, CDR1 SGHTA and CDR2 FQGTGA. The CDR3 bases are TGTGCCAGCAGCTTCCAGGGGGGCGATGCCGGGGAGCTGTTTTTT. It specifies CASSFQGGDAGELFF.

This clonotype was observed a handful of times. The chain recombines TRBV19 with TRBJ2-1; 9 bases are shared with TRBD2. The CDR3 contains 15 residues. CDR1 is LNHDA, CDR2 SQIVND, per germline (reference sequence). After removal of 3 bases from V and 7 bases from J, the junction contained 7 bases not matched to a gene. The CDR3 is CASSIGREGRNEQFF. Here the CDR3 DNA reads TGTGCCAGTAGTATCGGGCGGGAGGGACGTAATGAGCAGTTCTTC.

This clonotype was seen only a few times. The J gene is TRBJ2-1, the V gene TRBV5-1; the D is unclear. The CDR3 has 12 amino acids. V was pared by 4 bases and J by 7 bases, with 9 bases between. Germline CDR1 and CDR2: SGHRS and YFSETQ. CDR3: CASSRPGNEQFF. The CDR3 DNA reads as TGCGCCAGCAGCAGGCCTGGGAATGAGCAGTTCTTC.

The J gene is TRBJ1-5, the V gene TRBV7-9; TRBD1 matches at 8 bases. The CDR3 length is 13 residues. Trimming took 5 bases from V and 9 from J; bases not matched to a gene: 6. Germline V gene lookup returns CDR1 SEHNR and CDR2 FQNEAQ (reference sequence). CDR3 amino acids: CASSTVQGGPQHF. DNA for the CDR3: TGTGCCAGCAGCACCGTACAGGGGGGGCCCCAGCATTTT.